This TCR beta chain was captured in a study of blood T cells in healthy people across ages. Study-wide points: There was no known CMV status for donors, so expanded clonotype changes were possibly confounded. Long-lived and aged donors differed, with more naive CD4+ cells and higher diversity in the long-lived.

Sample-barcoded 5' priming and a J-beta primer mix drove a second PCR of roughly 7 to 11 cycles. Each cDNA molecule received a tag from a template-switch adaptor that had 12 random nucleotides. MiXCR, run by TCRdb on the 5' RACE reads, gives a single entry per CDR3 protein. The sample lists about a million distinct CDR3 sequences, just over 50% occurring once. This clonotype has a handful of counts. What it binds is not known. This CDR3 is 15 amino acids long. V was cut by 2 bases and J by 0 bases, with 10 bases left in between. Germline CDR1 is MNHEY and CDR2 is SVGEGT. The chain is built from TRBV6-2 or TRBV6-3 and TRBJ2-5; D might be TRBD1 or TRBD2, each matching 5 bases. This clonotype originated in a woman aged 55-69 years in good health. Specimen: blood. The CDR3 DNA reads TGTGCCAGCAGTTACCTGGGACGAGACCAAGAGACCCAGTACTTC. Residues: CASSYLGRDQETQYF.